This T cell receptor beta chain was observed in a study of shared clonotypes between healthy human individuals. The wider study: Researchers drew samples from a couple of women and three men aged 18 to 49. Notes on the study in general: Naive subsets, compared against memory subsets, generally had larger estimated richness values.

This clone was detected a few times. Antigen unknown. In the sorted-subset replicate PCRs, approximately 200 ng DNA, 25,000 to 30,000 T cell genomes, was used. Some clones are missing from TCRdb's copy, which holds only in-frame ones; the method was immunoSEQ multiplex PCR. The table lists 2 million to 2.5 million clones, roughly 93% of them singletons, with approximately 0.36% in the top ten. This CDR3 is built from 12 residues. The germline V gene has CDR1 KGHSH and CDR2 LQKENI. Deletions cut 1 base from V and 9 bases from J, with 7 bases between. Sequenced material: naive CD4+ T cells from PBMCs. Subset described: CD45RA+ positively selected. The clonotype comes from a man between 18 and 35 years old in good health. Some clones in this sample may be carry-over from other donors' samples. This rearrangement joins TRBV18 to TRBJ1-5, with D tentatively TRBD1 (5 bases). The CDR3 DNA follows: TGTGCCAGCTCACCACAGGGGTTGCCCCAGCATTTT. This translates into CASSPQGLPQHF.